The TCR beta chain described here comes from a study of beta chain features in type 1 diabetes. What was sequenced were expressed TCRB transcripts, since all of the isolated RNA had been reverse transcribed. Data came from immunoSEQ multiplex PCR; TCRdb stores just in-frame clones and leaves some out. The sample lists hundreds of thousands of clones; around a sixth were seen once. This clone was observed a handful of times. The germline V gene has CDR1 SGHTA and CDR2 FQGNSA. The CDR3 consists of 15 residues. After removal of 5 bases from V and 2 bases from J, the junction contained 4 bases not matched to a gene.

The chain is built from TRBV7-2 and TRBJ2-7; the match to TRBD2 covers 12 bases. The sequencing sample was made of naive CD4+ T cells from blood. The origin of this receptor is a man between 18 and 29 years old in good health. The CDR3: CASSTTSGSAYEQYF. The CDR3 coding sequence is TGTGCCAGCAGCACGACTAGCGGGAGTGCCTACGAGCAGTACTTC.